This T cell receptor beta chain was sequenced in a study of blood T cell repertoires in COVID-19. About the study: Acute and convalescent COVID-19 specimens originated in the United States, Italy and Spain. T cells, B-cell-depleted T cells, or PBMCs supplied cDNA or gDNA.

In the authors' workflow: The assay estimated nucleated cells by amplifying reference gene primers. Here immunoSEQ multiplex PCR was the method, and the copy in TCRdb shows in-frame clones only, minus some. Clonal size and the V and J genes are those of that table, whereas D and trimming came from the DNA. The sample holds tens of thousands of clones, 70% to 85% seen once. CDR3 length: 18 residues. Germline V gene sequence: CDR1 LGHNA, CDR2 YNFKEQ. V lost 0 bases and J lost 4; bases outside the gene matches: 11. This chain links TRBV4-2 with TRBJ1-4; the match to TRBD1 covers 7 bases. The sequence was obtained from a woman aged 45-65 years with acute or convalescent COVID-19. The sequencing input was peripheral blood. In DNA form, the CDR3 reads TGTGCCAGCAGCCAAGACATATCCCGACAGGGATTTAATGAAAAACTGTTTTTT. This encodes CASSQDISRQGFNEKLFF.